Listed here is a single TCR beta chain. These data belong to a study of technical replicates of blood from a few donors. V lost 3 bases and J lost 0, with 13 bases in between. The CDR3 sequence is 16 residues long. From germline, CDR1 is LNHDA and CDR2 SQIVND (reference sequence). This table comes from immunoSEQ multiplex PCR, and its TCRdb copy is limited to in-frame clones, with some not included. The sample has tens of thousands of clones, about 93% seen once. The sequence was obtained from a human donor in good health. The chain is built from TRBV19 and TRBJ2-3, with D perhaps TRBD1 (6 bases). Sequenced input: T cells isolated from PBMCs. CDR3 protein: CASSIFETGSTDTQYF. The CDR3, as DNA: TGTGCCAGTAGTATCTTCGAAACAGGGAGCACAGATACGCAGTATTTT.